This T cell receptor (beta chain) was identified during a study of cytomegalovirus exposure and HLA in healthy donors (dated by TCRdb to between 2016 and 2019). Context from the whole study: An earlier analysis of roughly 570 of the donors reported 276 Gb of sequence data and around 120 million unique TCR beta sequences obtained from approximately 180 million T cells. The genetic ancestry cluster associated with self-reported Caucasian donors included 65% to 90% of the approximately 400 genotyped donors. Donor age, sex, ethnicity and CMV serostatus were collected together with the repertoire data. On average, 235,054 unique TCR beta nucleotide sequences were sequenced per donor among 350 to 400 genotyped donors of the cohort, with around 19% of those sequences being non-productive. Both class I and class II loci were covered by HLA typing, at four-digit resolution. Genome-wide SNP genotypes for about 55% of the roughly 670 donors were used in a later genetic analysis, which treated that subset as a discovery cohort. Every repertoire in the discovery cohort had been generated on one and the same sequencing platform. High-throughput TCR immunosequencing, statistical association of individual TCRs with disease status, and machine learning were combined to predict cytomegalovirus infection status. The study profiled the T cell repertoires of 666 subjects by immunosequencing and related them to cytomegalovirus serostatus. Besides the first cohort of more than 650 subjects, a separate validation cohort made up of roughly 120 different subjects was used. The study aimed to test whether signatures of past pathogen exposure could be identified by cataloging public T cell receptors. About five DR-DQ haplotypes were treated as single units for association and clustering because of strong linkage in the cohort. A later analysis re-examined previously published TCR beta repertoires from 600 to 700 donors and added high-resolution HLA genotyping to investigate patterns of TCR occurrence. Rather than using new phenotypic data, the later analysis identified candidate immune exposures from TCR beta sequences and from how often those sequences occurred across donors. An earlier analysis of 500 to 650 of the donors applied high-throughput TCR beta sequencing to assess whether each TCR beta V gene segment acted as functional or pseudogenic. Around 320 gigabases of sequencing data and tens of millions of unique TCR sequences were included in an early release covering 500 to 750 HLA-typed donors. The number of donors typed differed by locus, with about 629-630 for A, B, C, DRB1 and DQB1, roughly 520 for DQA1, some 570 for DPA1, and roughly 450 for DPB1. Overall study outcomes, separate from this receptor: Across donors, most TCR sequences were observed very rarely, whereas some public TCRs were present in many individuals. A few of the identified cytomegalovirus-associated TCR beta chains were confirmed in vitro to be specific for cytomegalovirus antigens. Only TCR beta chains were sequenced in this cohort, and the absence of alpha or paired-chain data limited detectable features. A further reported finding was that TCR beta sequences accurately predicted the HLA-A and HLA-B alleles for most subjects in the first cohort. In a later analysis, several top co-occurrence clusters were reported to appear linked to parvovirus B19, influenza, CMV and Epstein-Barr virus. For the cohort, immune exposure information was limited to CMV serostatus. The 87-base-pair reads could not distinguish some IMGT-functional V segments, including TRBV6-2 and TRBV6-3, so those segments were excluded. A total of roughly 160 TCR beta chains were listed by the study as associated with cytomegalovirus. Linkage disequilibrium might explain the correlated functional status among segregating V segments, but an unknown experimental factor could not be excluded. Because HLA typing was unavailable for some donors at each locus, only the typed subset was used in association tests. In a later analysis, HLA-associated TCR beta chains were found to be more clonally expanded and to have lower generation probabilities than equally common non-associated chains. It was suggested by the authors that the approach could potentially be generalized to other disease states and immunological phenotypes. Compared with the 666-donor mean, donors in an Asian-associated ancestry cluster had fewer N-insertions in productive TCRs, according to a later genetic analysis. A cluster of highly shared sequence variants was judged likely to be a technical artifact of the sequencing pipeline. Broadly in line with IMGT annotations, most TCR beta V segments showed up in productive rearrangements about 87% or about 30% of the time in an earlier analysis of approximately 640 of the donors. In a later analysis, most CMV-associated TCR beta chains were found to appear HLA-restricted, with HLA associations seemingly driven largely by CMV exposure. A later analysis associated around 16,000 TCR beta sequences with specific HLA alleles at a false discovery rate of 0.05. According to a later analysis, TCR association rates differed among HLA loci, with DRB1 alleles showing the most associated TCRs and HLA-C alleles showing the fewest. Presence/absence analyses assumed roughly uniform sequencing depth across donors, an assumption that may not hold. Some 16 rarely observed V segments, including chromosome 9 orphons, were excluded from the earlier analysis of approximately 600 of the donors because counts were too low. Assigning TCR associations to individual alleles was difficult when HLA alleles, especially DR and DQ, strongly co-occurred. The classifier was reported to diagnose cytomegalovirus status with high specificity and sensitivity in both the original cohort and the validation cohort. A later genetic analysis associated a missense DCLRE1C variant with V-gene and J-gene trimming of TCR beta chains, and an independent cohort replicated the association.

In total, roughly 710 healthy bone marrow donors made up the cohort. All cohort members were sampled while nominally healthy, although unrecorded immune exposures were likely present. The donor tested CMV seronegative and was one of the 352 seronegative cohort members. Every donor gave a peripheral blood sample, and the peripheral blood mononuclear cells from that sample were used for TCR beta sequencing. The Qiagen DNeasy Blood Extraction Kit was used to extract genomic DNA from the blood cell samples. CDR3 length: 13 amino acids, cysteine to phenylalanine. The retained sequence is limited to the CDR3, 39 bases, with the frame set at the first base. V is pruned by 4 bases and J by 7 bases, leaving 2 bases of the junction without a gene match. CDR1 and CDR2 were assigned from the germline V gene as SGHRS and YFSETQ. As concerns this clone: The antigen this receptor binds is unknown. No clone much larger than this one lies a single base away; base qualities are absent.

Preparation of the library involved the immunoSEQ multiplex PCR assay. A mixture of 60 forward primers for TCR Vbeta segments and 13 reverse primers for TCR Jbeta segments was used in the multiplex PCR. Amplification of the CDR3 region of rearranged TCR beta genes was performed with a multiplex PCR assay on genomic DNA. On the Illumina HiSeq System, the amplified TCR beta libraries were sequenced as 87-base-pair reads. The paper's processing steps were these. A later analysis counted tens of millions of unique TCR beta chains across the 550 to 800 repertoires, and around 9.9 million of these chains were shared by at least two donors. Raw reads were error-corrected and collapsed into unique sequences by a nearest-neighbor algorithm in which closely related sequences were merged to remove PCR and sequencing errors. V, D and J gene segments were assigned by aligning CDR3 sequences to IMGT reference sequences. Each retained sequence needed at least a six-nucleotide match to both a V gene segment and a J gene segment. Rearrangements were called productive when the CDR3 lacked stop codons and stayed in frame with V and J; all others were non-productive. CDR3 was defined by IMGT convention, running from the second conserved V-encoded cysteine to the conserved J-encoded phenylalanine. The earlier analysis of some 540 of the donors excluded any sequence lacking an unambiguous match to a single V gene segment. An earlier analysis of a few hundred of the donors called V segments functional above 56.7% productive rearrangements and segregating when the between-donor standard deviation exceeded 5%. A statistical classification framework was built to diagnose cytomegalovirus status from the catalog of TCR beta chain sequences. V and J gene assignment, in a later analysis, came from comparing TCR nucleotide sequences with IMGT/GENE-DB human TR gene sequences. The TCRdist pipeline was used in a later analysis to assign CDR3 sequences and most-parsimonious VDJ recombination scenarios. In a later analysis, each TCR beta chain was defined by its CDR3 amino acid sequence together with its V-gene family, and reads lacking a unique V-gene family were excluded. To address suspected cross-contamination and a sequencing artifact, a later analysis removed around 590 highly shared, low-generation-probability nucleotide sequences. In a later analysis, a clonal expansion index was calculated for each public chain from normalized within-repertoire ranks of inferred template counts. Generation probabilities in a later analysis came from a VDJ recombination model fitted to out-of-frame rearrangements, and those results were checked against IGoR. A later analysis scored TCR-TCR, TCR-HLA and TCR-CMV co-occurrence with hypergeometric tests, applying a repertoire-size bias correction to TCR pairs. In a later analysis, false discovery rates were estimated by permuting HLA or CMV assignments 20 times. In a later analysis, co-occurring TCRs were grouped using DBSCAN, and TCRdist sequence similarity was added for clustering within HLA-allele-positive subsets. For co-occurrence clustering, repertoires with fewer than 30,000 or more than 120,000 public chains were excluded, along with a handful of repertoires with anomalous nucleotide sharing. The table was pulled from immuneACCESS by TCRdb, which kept in-frame rearrangements only. Such tables lose some clones; where checked, under half of the loss comes from unresolved V genes, and the rest has no known cause. The V and J calls and clone size were taken over from that table, and D and trimming were inferred from the DNA. The sample has 200,000 to 250,000 clones on record, more than 65% of them singletons. The ten largest clonotypes hold under 2% of the sample.

The chain is assembled from TRBV5-1 and TRBJ2-2, with 9 bases in between that match TRBD1. The sequence was collected from a woman aged 25 to 45 in good health and CMV-seronegative. Material: PBMCs. At the DNA level, the sequence is TGCGCCAGCAGCCAGACAGGGGGCGGGGAGCTGTTTTTT. This gives the protein CASSQTGGGELFF.